Given below is one T cell receptor beta chain in context. Its specificity is not known. This sample was taken from a study of blood T cells in healthy people across ages. Germline CDR1 SEHNR, CDR2 FQNEAQ (reference sequence). This CDR3 contains 16 residues. Unmatched junction bases numbered 7, after V lost 5 bases and J lost 7 bases. Findings and limits, study-wide: Long-lived and aged donors differed, with more naive CD4+ cells and higher diversity in the long-lived. Older individuals had lower TCR beta diversity per million T cells (the decline was roughly linear).

The authors ran a second PCR of roughly 6 to 11 cycles using a sample-barcoded 5' primer and a J-beta primer mix. MiXCR was run by TCRdb on the 5' RACE reads, yielding one entry per CDR3 protein. The table lists roughly 900,000 distinct CDR3 sequences, approximately 49% of them singletons, with about an eighth in the top ten. The TCR comes from a man under 40 in good health. The gene calls are TRBV7-9 and TRBJ1-6; TRBD1 aligns across 11 bases. Material: blood. CDR3 sequence: CASSRQDRGLNSPLHF. In DNA, the CDR3 is TGTGCCAGCAGCCGTCAGGACAGGGGGCTGAATTCACCCCTCCACTTT.